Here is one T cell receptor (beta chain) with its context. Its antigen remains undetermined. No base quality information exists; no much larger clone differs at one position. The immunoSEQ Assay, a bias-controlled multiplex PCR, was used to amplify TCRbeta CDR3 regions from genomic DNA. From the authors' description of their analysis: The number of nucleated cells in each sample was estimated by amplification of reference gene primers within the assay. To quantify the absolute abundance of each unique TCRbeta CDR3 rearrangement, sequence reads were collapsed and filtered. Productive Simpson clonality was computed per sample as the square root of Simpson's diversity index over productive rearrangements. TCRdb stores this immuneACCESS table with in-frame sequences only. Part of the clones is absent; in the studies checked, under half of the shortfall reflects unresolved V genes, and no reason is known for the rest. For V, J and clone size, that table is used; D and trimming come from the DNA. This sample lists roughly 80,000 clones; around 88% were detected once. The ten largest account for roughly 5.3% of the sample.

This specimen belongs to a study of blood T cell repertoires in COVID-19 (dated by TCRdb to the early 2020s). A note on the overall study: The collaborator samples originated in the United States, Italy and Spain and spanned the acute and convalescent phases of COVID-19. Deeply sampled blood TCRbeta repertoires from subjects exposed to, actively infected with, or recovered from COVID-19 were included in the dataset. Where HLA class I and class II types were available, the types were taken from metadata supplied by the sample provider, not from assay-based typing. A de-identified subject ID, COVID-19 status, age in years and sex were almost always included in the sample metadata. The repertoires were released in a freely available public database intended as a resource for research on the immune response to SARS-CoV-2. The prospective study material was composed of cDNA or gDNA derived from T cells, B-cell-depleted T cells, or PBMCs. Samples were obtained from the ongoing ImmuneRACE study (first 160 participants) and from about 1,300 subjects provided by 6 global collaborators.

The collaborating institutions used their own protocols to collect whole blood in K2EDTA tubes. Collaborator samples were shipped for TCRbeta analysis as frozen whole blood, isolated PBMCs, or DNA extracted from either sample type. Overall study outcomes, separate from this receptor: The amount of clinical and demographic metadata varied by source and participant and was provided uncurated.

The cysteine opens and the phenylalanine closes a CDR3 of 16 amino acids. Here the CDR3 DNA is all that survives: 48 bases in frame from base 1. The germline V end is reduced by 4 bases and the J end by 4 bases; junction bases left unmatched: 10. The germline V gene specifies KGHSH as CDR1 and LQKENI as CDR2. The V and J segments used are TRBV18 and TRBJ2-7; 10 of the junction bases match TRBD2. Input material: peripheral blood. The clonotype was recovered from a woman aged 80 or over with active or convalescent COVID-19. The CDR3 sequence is CASSLLAGSFNYEQYF. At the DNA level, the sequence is TGTGCCAGCTCACTACTAGCGGGGTCATTTAATTACGAGCAGTACTTC.